Listed below are T cell receptor beta chains from one sample, sequenced in a study of siplizumab effects on memory and regulatory T cells. Repertoires were generated with immunoSEQ multiplex PCR, while TCRdb's copy carries only in-frame clones and drops some. Of 87,000 or so clones detected, 80% to 90% appear once; the ten largest clones hold about 15%. The sequencing input was CD4+ T cells sorted from blood. The receptors stem from a human donor in good health. CDR3s include the opening cysteine and the closing phenylalanine or tryptophan. D genes are given only for firm matches.

NA TRBJ2-1 TRBV9 TGTGCCAGCAGCGTAGCTGGTAGTGGATTTGAGCAGTTCTTC CASSVAGSGFEQFF
TRBD1 TRBJ2-1 TRBV5-1 TGCGCCAGCAGCCGGACAGGGGGCGCAGCCTCCTACAATGAGCAGTTCTTC CASSRTGGAASYNEQFF
TRBD1 TRBJ2-7 TRBV7-2 TGTGCCAGCAGTTCCCCCGGGACAGGGGCCCCGTTGTACTTC CASSSPGTGAPLYF
NA TRBJ2-7 TRBV29-1 TGCAGCGTTGCGCTGGACTGGAAGATTTACGAGCAGTACTTC CSVALDWKIYEQYF
NA TRBJ2-6 TRBV28 TGTGCCACCGGAAGCAACTCTGGGGCCAACGTCCTGACTTTC CATGSNSGANVLTF
TRBD1 TRBJ2-3 TRBV11-2 TGTGCCAGCAGCTTATCGGGACAGAGCACAGATACGCAGTATTTT CASSLSGQSTDTQYF
TRBD1 TRBJ2-3 TRBV2 TGTGCCAGCAGAGGGACAGGGTTCAGCACAGATACGCAGTATTTT CASRGTGFSTDTQYF
TRBD2 TRBJ2-7 TRBV11-2 TGTGCCAGCAGCTTAGGACTAGCGAGCTCCTACGAGCAGTACTTC CASSLGLASSYEQYF
NA TRBJ2-2 TRBV19 TGTGCCAGTACCGGGACTTTGAACACCGGGGAGCTGTTTTTT CASTGTLNTGELFF
NA TRBJ2-7 TRBV30 TGTGCCTGGAGTATTTCTGGGACCTACGAGCAGTACTTC CAWSISGTYEQYF
NA TRBJ1-2 TRBV7-9 TGTGCCAGCAGCTCCGGCGGGGACTATGGCTACACCTTC CASSSGGDYGYTF
NA TRBJ1-2 TRBV7-6 TGTGCCAGCAGCTTAGACTCCGCCGCCTATGGCTACACCTTC CASSLDSAAYGYTF
NA TRBJ2-4 TRBV9 TGTGCCAGCAGCCCCCGGCAGGGACGAGGCATTCAGTACTTC CASSPRQGRGIQYF
NA TRBJ2-3 TRBV19 TGTGCCAGTAGTATATCGACGGGGGGCACAGATACGCAGTATTTT CASSISTGGTDTQYF
NA TRBJ2-1 TRBV6-1 TGTGCCAGCAGTGTAGGAACTCCCGCTACGCGGCAGTTCTTC CASSVGTPATRQFF
NA TRBJ2-3 TRBV29-1 TGCAGCGCCGCGATAGGGGGGTCTAGCACAGATACGCAGTATTTT CSAAIGGSSTDTQYF
NA TRBJ2-1 TRBV5-1 TGCGCCAGCAGCTTGGATGGGACAAGCTCCTACAATGAGCAGTTCTTC CASSLDGTSSYNEQFF